Listed below are T cell receptor beta chains from one sample, sequenced in a study of blood T cell repertoires in COVID-19. Some clones are missing from TCRdb's copy, which holds only in-frame ones; the method was immunoSEQ multiplex PCR. The data hold approximately 110,000 clones, with about 84% observed a single time. Specimen: peripheral blood. These receptors came from a man aged 45-65 years with acute or convalescent COVID-19. Both conserved end residues are part of each CDR3. D genes are given only for firm matches.

D: NA
V: TRBV24-1
J: TRBJ2-3
CDR3: CATSDFLVGEADTQYF

D: NA
V: TRBV7-3
J: TRBJ1-2
CDR3: CASSQTGYDGYTF

D: TRBD1
V: TRBV2
J: TRBJ1-1
CDR3: CASRSQGGGGEAFF

D: NA
V: TRBV4-1
J: TRBJ2-3
CDR3: CASSQANYLTDTQYF

D: NA
V: TRBV24-1
J: TRBJ2-1
CDR3: CATSDSRGTGWLFF

D: NA
V: TRBV6-1
J: TRBJ2-3
CDR3: CASREGGPFLHTDTQYF

D: NA
V: TRBV5-6
J: TRBJ2-7
CDR3: CASSLAGVPYEQYF

D: NA
V: TRBV28
J: TRBJ1-3
CDR3: CASSLVSFRGNLSGNTIYF

D: NA
V: TRBV25-1
J: TRBJ1-6
CDR3: CASSDTGPFNSPLHF

D: TRBD2
V: TRBV5-8
J: TRBJ2-3
CDR3: CASSLGTSGHTDTQYF

D: NA
V: TRBV6-5
J: TRBJ1-4
CDR3: CASSHRDNEKLFF

D: TRBD2
V: TRBV7-3
J: TRBJ2-5
CDR3: CASSLGTSSSSQETQYF

D: NA
V: TRBV5-1
J: TRBJ1-2
CDR3: CASTTGGYGYTF

D: TRBD2
V: TRBV7-6
J: TRBJ2-3
CDR3: CASSPRTSGGSTDTQYF

D: TRBD2
V: TRBV5-1
J: TRBJ2-1
CDR3: CASSLGAGGPADNEQFF

D: NA
V: TRBV11-2
J: TRBJ1-3
CDR3: CASSLAYVGNTIYF

D: NA
V: TRBV6-5
J: TRBJ2-4
CDR3: CASSSLAKNIQYF

D: NA
V: TRBV20-1
J: TRBJ2-2
CDR3: CSASSGSNTGELFF

D: NA
V: TRBV5-1
J: TRBJ1-1
CDR3: CASSLGQVMNTEAFF

D: NA
V: TRBV30
J: TRBJ1-1
CDR3: CAWSDSSSEAFF

D: TRBD1
V: TRBV7-3
J: TRBJ2-1
CDR3: CASSSGTGVLNEQFF

D: TRBD1
V: TRBV5-1
J: TRBJ2-3
CDR3: CASSLSDRTTDTQYF

D: NA
V: TRBV2
J: TRBJ1-5
CDR3: CASSEGPKGNQPQHF

D: TRBD1
V: TRBV19
J: TRBJ1-4
CDR3: CASSSRQGASEKLFF

D: NA
V: TRBV3-1/TRBV3-2
J: TRBJ2-5
CDR3: CASSQATETQYF

D: NA
V: TRBV10-3
J: TRBJ1-1
CDR3: CAIRRDNLNTEAFF